Below are 21 T cell receptor beta chains sequenced from a single sample in a study of response to subunit inactivated influenza vaccine. One entry per CDR3 protein, called by TCRdb with MiXCR from the RT-PCR reads. Among around 520,000 distinct CDR3 sequences listed, 25% were seen once. The sample here was CD4+ T cells sorted from PBMCs, taken approximately 5 days after vaccination. These receptors were obtained from a man aged 50 or older who received an inactivated influenza vaccine.

The chain has TRBV20-1 and TRBJ2-4, with 7 bases lining up with TRBD1. This CDR3 has 14 residues. The V gene end was trimmed by 3 bases and the J gene end by 1 base; junction bases not matched to a gene: 3. Germline CDR1 and CDR2: DFQATT and SNEGSKA (reference sequence). CDR3 nucleotide sequence: TGCAGTGCTAGCGTGACAGGGGCCAAAAACATTCAGTACTTC. Translated, it gives CSASVTGAKNIQYF.

This clonotype showed up just a few times. This chain links TRBV7-2 with TRBJ2-3; no firm D call. This CDR3 is built from 13 residues. V lost 5 bases and J lost 8, with 14 bases in between. Germline V gene data show CDR1 as SGHTA and CDR2 as FQGNSA. The CDR3 region is CASSDSIASTQYF. CDR3 bases: TGTGCCAGCAGCGACTCGATCGCTAGTACGCAGTATTTT.

This clonotype came up a few times. This chain uses TRBV12-3 or TRBV12-4 with TRBJ2-7, with a weak D call TRBD2 (5 bases). This CDR3 region has 15 residues. V lost 2 bases to trimming and J lost 0 bases, with 11 bases between them. CDR3 region: CASSLSGMSSYEQYF. The CDR3 DNA reads TGTGCCAGCAGTTTAAGCGGAATGAGCTCCTACGAGCAGTACTTC.

J is TRBJ1-3 and V is TRBV10-3; D uncertain. The CDR3 runs 17 residues. From germline, CDR1 is ENHRY and CDR2 SYGVKD. V lost 2 bases, J lost 0 bases, and 14 bases lay in between. CDR3 residues: CAISEGPGRNSGNTIYF. The CDR3 coding sequence is TGTGCCATCAGTGAGGGCCCGGGGAGAAACTCTGGAAACACCATATATTTT.

The chain combines TRBV7-3 with TRBJ2-1; D gene uncertain. Trimming stripped 5 bases from V and 0 bases from J, with 11 bases between. The CDR3 is 15 amino acids. CDR1 is SGHTA and CDR2 is FQGTGA in the germline V gene. Here the CDR3 DNA reads TGTGCCAGCAGCCCGTCCATCCGCTCCTACAATGAGCAGTTCTTC. The encoded protein is CASSPSIRSYNEQFF.

This chain links TRBV7-2 with TRBJ2-5, with 8 positions matching TRBD2. The length of the CDR3 is 17 residues. The trim removed 5 bases at V and 0 bases at J, leaving 11 bases unmatched. Germline CDR1 and CDR2: SGHTA and FQGNSA. The chain's CDR3 is CASSPRASGLYQETQYF. The CDR3 region has the DNA TGTGCCAGCAGCCCCCGGGCTAGCGGGCTGTACCAAGAGACCCAGTACTTC.

This chain connects TRBV27 to TRBJ2-1, with 13 bases lining up with TRBD2. Germline values: CDR1 MNHEY, CDR2 SMNVEV (reference sequence). After removal of 4 bases from V and 9 bases from J, the junction contained 6 bases not matched to a gene. The CDR3 has 15 residues. As DNA, the CDR3 is TGTGCCAGCAGTTCCGGACTAGCGGGAGTGGGTGAGCAGTTCTTC. This gives the protein CASSSGLAGVGEQFF.

J is TRBJ2-7 and V is TRBV30, with D maybe TRBD1 (6 bases). The length of the CDR3 is 14 residues. Trimming removed 2 bases from V and 2 bases from J, with 13 bases in between. Germline loops: CDR1 GTSNPN, CDR2 SVGIG (reference sequence). In nucleotides, the CDR3 is TGTGCCTGGAGTTCTGCAGGGGCTCCCTACGAGCAGTACTTC. The encoded protein is CAWSSAGAPYEQYF.

V is TRBV18 and J is TRBJ2-3; 12 bases match TRBD2. The trim removed 3 bases at V and 4 bases at J, leaving 8 bases unmatched. This CDR3 spans 17 amino acids. Germline V gene sequence: CDR1 KGHSH, CDR2 LQKENI. The CDR3 nucleotides read TGTGCCAGCTCACCGGGACTAGCGGGTGTACTCGCAGATACGCAGTATTTT. Its translation: CASSPGLAGVLADTQYF.

This clonotype was seen a handful of times. This chain connects TRBV6-5 to TRBJ1-6; D is uncertain. The germline V and J ends were trimmed by 8 bases and 10 bases, with 15 bases remaining between them. The CDR3 totals 13 residues. Germline V gives CDR1 MNHEY, CDR2 SVGAGI. The CDR3 DNA sequence: TGTGCCAGCGTTAAAGAGGCGGACTCACCCCTCCACTTT. Translated: CASVKEADSPLHF.

This clonotype was seen only a few times. This sequence joins TRBV4-1 and TRBJ1-3, with 8 nucleotides matching TRBD1. The CDR3 has 17 amino acids. Germline loops: CDR1 MGHRA, CDR2 YSYEKL. Trimming cost V 1 base and J 0 bases; bases outside gene matches: 5. CDR3 sequence (DNA): TGCGCCAGCAGCCAAGTTCGGACAGGGCCCTCTGGAAACACCATATATTTT. Translating gives CASSQVRTGPSGNTIYF.

The chain joins TRBV5-1 to TRBJ1-2; D call uncertain. The V gene lost 0 bases and the J gene lost 6 bases, with 15 bases spanning the gap. CDR3 length: 15 amino acids. Germline lookup yields CDR1 SGHRS and CDR2 YFSETQ. The CDR3 DNA is TGCGCCAGCAGCTTGGCGACGGGAAGGGAGGATGGCTACACCTTC. This encodes CASSLATGREDGYTF. Supplemented by reference TRBV5-1 and TRBJ1-2, the full variable domain reads KAGVTQTPRYLIKTRGQQVTLSCSPISGHRSVSWYQQTPGQGLQFLFEYFSETQRNKGNFPGRFSGRQFSNSRSEMNVSTLELGDSALYLCASSLATGREDGYTFGSGTRLTVV.

The CDR3 reads CASSPEQQETQYF. CDR3 bases: TGTGCCAGCTCCCCGGAACAACAAGAGACCCAGTACTTC. The V and J genes are TRBV18 and TRBJ2-5; D gene uncertain. There are 13 residues in the CDR3. Germline CDR1 is KGHSH and CDR2 is LQKENI. The V and J ends lost 6 bases and 2 bases respectively, with 10 bases between them. The whole variable domain, filled in from reference TRBV18 and TRBJ2-5, reads NAGVMQNPRHLVRRRGQEARLRCSPMKGHSHVYWYRQLPEEGLKFMVYLQKENIIDESGMPKERFSAEFPKEGPSILRIQQVVRGDSAAYFCASSPEQQETQYFGPGTRLLVL.

V is TRBV20-1 and J is TRBJ1-3; D uncertain. Germline CDR1 DFQATT, CDR2 SNEGSKA (reference sequence). V was cut by 6 bases and J by 0 bases, with 12 bases left in between. The CDR3 runs 14 residues. The CDR3 nucleotides read TGCAGTGCCCGGAGCAGTGGCTCTGGAAACACCATATATTTT. Its translation is CSARSSGSGNTIYF.

This sequence joins TRBV2 and TRBJ2-7, with D possibly matching TRBD2 (5 bases). The germline V and J ends were trimmed by 3 bases and 3 bases, with 12 bases remaining between them. In germline, CDR1 is SNHLY, CDR2 FYNNEI. The CDR3 has 14 residues. As DNA, the CDR3 is TGTGCCAGCAGTGACTACTCCAGCGGCTACGAGCAGTACTTC. It is translated as CASSDYSSGYEQYF.

Of note for this clonotype: Mismatch with germline at one junction end may stem from a read error. The chain uses TRBV7-2 and TRBJ1-2; 9 bases align to TRBD1. CDR1 is SGHTA and CDR2 is FQGNSA in the germline V gene. The CDR3 spans 11 residues. CDR3 protein: CASSLVGTGPF. The CDR3 DNA reads TGTGCCAGCAGCTTAGTAGGGACAGGGCCGTTC. The whole variable domain, filled in from reference TRBV7-2 and TRBJ1-2, reads GAGVSQSPSNKVTEKGKDVELRCDPISGHTALYWYRQSLGQGLEFLIYFQGNSAPDKSGLPSDRFSAERTGGSVSTLTIQRTQQEDSAVYLCASSLVGTGPFGSGTRLTVV.

The chain recombines TRBV27 with TRBJ2-5; the match to TRBD1 covers 7 bases. J lost 6 bases, V lost 5 bases, and 9 bases had no gene match. Germline V gene lookup returns CDR1 MNHEY and CDR2 SMNVEV (reference sequence). This CDR3 has 14 amino acids. The CDR3 here is CASSATTGFQTQYF. CDR3 in DNA: TGTGCCAGCAGTGCTACGACAGGGTTTCAGACCCAGTACTTC.

In its sample, this clonotype was seen many times. V and J are TRBV20-1 and TRBJ2-3; the D gene is possibly TRBD2 (5 bases). Germline loops: CDR1 DFQATT, CDR2 SNEGSKA (reference sequence). This CDR3 is 15 amino acids long. V was trimmed by 0 bases and J by 2 bases, leaving 12 bases between them. As DNA, the CDR3 is TGCAGTGCTAGAGATTGGGGAGCAATCACAGATACGCAGTATTTT. Its protein is CSARDWGAITDTQYF.

CDR3 in amino acids: CASSSPDRAYYNEQFF. The CDR3 coding sequence is TGTGCCAGCAGCTCCCCGGACAGGGCCTACTACAATGAGCAGTTCTTC. The chain is built from TRBV7-2 and TRBJ2-1, with 8 positions matching TRBD1. From germline, CDR1 is SGHTA and CDR2 FQGNSA. The V segment lost 4 bases and the J segment 3 bases; nucleotides outside the gene matches: 8. The length of the CDR3 is 16 residues.

The CDR3 sequence is CASTHRGYTGELFF. The CDR3 coding sequence is TGTGCCAGCACCCATCGCGGGTATACCGGGGAGCTGTTTTTT. V is TRBV12-3 or TRBV12-4 and J is TRBJ2-2; D is perhaps TRBD2 (5 bases). The CDR3 is 14 residues long. The V end lost 7 bases, the J end lost 5 bases, and 14 bases lay between the germline ends.

This clonotype was detected only a few times. The V gene is TRBV20-1, the J gene TRBJ2-2; tentatively, D is TRBD2 (6 bases). Trimming pared 4 bases from V and 0 bases from J, leaving 12 bases between. CDR3 length: 15 amino acids. CDR1 and CDR2 from the germline V gene are DFQATT and SNEGSKA (reference sequence). CDR3 in DNA: TGCAGTGCTATGGCCGGGACTCCGAACACCGGGGAGCTGTTTTTT. This sequence encodes CSAMAGTPNTGELFF.